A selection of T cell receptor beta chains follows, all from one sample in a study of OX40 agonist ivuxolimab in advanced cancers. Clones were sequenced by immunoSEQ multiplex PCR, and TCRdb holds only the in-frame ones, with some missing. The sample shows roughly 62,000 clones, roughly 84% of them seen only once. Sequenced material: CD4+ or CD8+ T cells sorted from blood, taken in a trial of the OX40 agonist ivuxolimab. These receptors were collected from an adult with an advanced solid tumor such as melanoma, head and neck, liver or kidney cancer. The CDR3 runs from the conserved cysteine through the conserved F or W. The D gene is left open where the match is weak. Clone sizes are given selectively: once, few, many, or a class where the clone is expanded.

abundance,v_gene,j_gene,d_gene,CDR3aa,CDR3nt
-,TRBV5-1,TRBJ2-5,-,CASSFWVGETQYF,TGCGCCAGCAGCTTTTGGGTGGGAGAGACCCAGTACTTC
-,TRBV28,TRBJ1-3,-,CASSPQTGLYSGNTIYF,TGTGCCAGCAGCCCCCAGACAGGCCTTTACTCTGGAAACACCATATATTTT
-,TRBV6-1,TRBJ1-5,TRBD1,CASREGTGFNQPQHF,TGTGCCAGCAGGGAAGGGACAGGGTTCAATCAGCCCCAGCATTTT
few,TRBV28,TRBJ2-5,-,CASSPHRDGEETQYF,TGTGCCAGCAGTCCCCACAGGGACGGTGAAGAGACCCAGTACTTC
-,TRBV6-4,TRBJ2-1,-,CASSDRAGYNEQFF,TGTGCCAGCAGTGACAGGGCTGGCTACAATGAGCAGTTCTTC
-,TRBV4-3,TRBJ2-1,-,CASSQGTPSDNEQFF,TGCGCCAGCAGCCAGGGGACCCCCTCTGACAATGAGCAGTTCTTC
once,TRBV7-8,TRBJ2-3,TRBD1,CASSSTVPGQGSDTQYF,TGTGCCAGCAGCTCGACCGTCCCGGGACAGGGGTCAGATACGCAGTATTTT
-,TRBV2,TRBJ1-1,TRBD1,CASNFGQGRTEAFF,TGTGCCAGCAATTTCGGACAGGGTCGAACTGAAGCTTTCTTT
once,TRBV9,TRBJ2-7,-,CASSVDSLDEQYF,TGTGCCAGCAGCGTAGATTCCCTAGACGAGCAGTACTTC
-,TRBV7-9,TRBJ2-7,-,CASSLGLRDEQYF,TGTGCCAGCAGCTTAGGCCTCAGGGACGAGCAGTACTTC
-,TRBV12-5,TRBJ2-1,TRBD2,CASGSRPYLIAGAILYNEQFF,TGTGCTAGTGGTTCTCGCCCCTATCTTATAGCGGGAGCTATCTTGTACAATGAGCAGTTCTTC
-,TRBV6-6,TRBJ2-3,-,CASSYSFIASTDTQYF,TGTGCCAGCAGTTACTCGTTCATCGCTAGCACAGATACGCAGTATTTT
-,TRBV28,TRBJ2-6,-,CASSPEQLSGANVLTF,TGTGCCAGCAGTCCGGAACAGCTCTCTGGGGCCAACGTCCTGACTTTC
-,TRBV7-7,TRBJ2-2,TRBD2,CASSLGGGSYGELFF,TGTGCTAGCAGCTTAGGAGGCGGGAGTTACGGGGAGCTGTTTTTT
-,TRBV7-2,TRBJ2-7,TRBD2,CASSLVASGISYEQYF,TGTGCCAGCAGCTTAGTCGCTAGCGGGATCTCCTACGAGCAGTACTTC
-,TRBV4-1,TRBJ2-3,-,CASSQAGKDTQYF,TGCGCCAGCAGCCAGGCAGGGAAGGATACGCAGTATTTT
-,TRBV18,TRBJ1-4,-,CASSPGGSNEKLFF,TGTGCCAGCTCACCAGGGGGTTCTAATGAAAAACTGTTTTTT
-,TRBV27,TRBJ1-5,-,CATSGGGNQPQHF,TGTGCCACCTCAGGAGGGGGAAATCAGCCCCAGCATTTT
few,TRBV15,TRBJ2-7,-,CATSRDRGEEQYF,TGTGCCACCAGCAGAGATCGAGGAGAGGAGCAGTACTTC
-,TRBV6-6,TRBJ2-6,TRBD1,CASSRQGASGANVLTF,TGTGCCAGCAGCAGACAGGGGGCCTCTGGGGCCAACGTCCTGACTTTC
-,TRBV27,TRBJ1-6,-,CASSLSIRGSPLHF,TGTGCCAGCAGTTTATCAATCCGGGGTTCCCCCCTCCACTTT
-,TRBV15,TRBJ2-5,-,CATSSDRTGRQETQYF,TGTGCCACCAGCAGTGATCGAACAGGGCGCCAAGAGACCCAGTACTTC
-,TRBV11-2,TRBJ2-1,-,CASRPYVGGNEQFF,TGTGCCAGCAGACCCTACGTAGGGGGCAATGAGCAGTTCTTC
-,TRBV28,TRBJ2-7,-,CASSSGTWGNEQYF,TGTGCCAGCAGTTCGGGGACGTGGGGCAACGAGCAGTACTTC
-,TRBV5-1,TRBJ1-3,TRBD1,CASSLVGQGYGNTIYF,TGCGCCAGCAGCTTGGTGGGACAGGGTTACGGAAACACCATATATTTT
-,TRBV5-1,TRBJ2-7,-,CASSLDLSYEQYF,TGCGCCAGCAGCTTAGACCTATCCTACGAGCAGTACTTC
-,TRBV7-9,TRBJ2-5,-,CASSLSQLVGQETQYF,TGTGCCAGCAGCCTCTCCCAGTTAGTAGGCCAAGAGACCCAGTACTTC
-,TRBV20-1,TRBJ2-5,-,CSARQRETQYF,TGCAGTGCTAGACAGAGGGAGACCCAGTACTTC
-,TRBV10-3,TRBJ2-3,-,CAIRAGTSTDTQYF,TGTGCCATCAGGGCGGGAACTAGCACAGATACGCAGTATTTT
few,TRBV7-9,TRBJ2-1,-,CASTGYDEQFF,TGTGCCAGTACAGGGTATGATGAGCAGTTCTTC
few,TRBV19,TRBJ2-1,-,CASSVQLASTSDYNEQFF,TGTGCCAGTAGTGTCCAGCTAGCGAGCACGAGCGACTACAATGAGCAGTTCTTC
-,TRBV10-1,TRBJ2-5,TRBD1,CASSEGQGGLETQYF,TGCGCCAGCAGTGAAGGACAGGGTGGTTTGGAGACCCAGTACTTC
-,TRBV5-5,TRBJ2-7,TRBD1,CASSFQQGAQYEQYF,TGTGCCAGCAGCTTCCAGCAGGGGGCTCAGTACGAGCAGTACTTC
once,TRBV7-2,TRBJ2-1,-,CASSLASSMAGDYNEQFF,TGTGCCAGCAGCTTAGCTTCTTCGATGGCAGGGGATTACAATGAGCAGTTCTTC
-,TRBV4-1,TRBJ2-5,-,CASSQEAHRVWETQYF,TGCGCCAGCAGCCAAGAGGCCCATCGGGTTTGGGAGACCCAGTACTTC
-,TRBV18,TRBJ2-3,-,CASSSDEGTDTQYF,TGTGCCAGCTCGAGCGACGAGGGGACAGATACGCAGTATTTT
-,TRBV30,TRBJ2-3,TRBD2,CAHLPGGLPSTDTQYF,TGTGCCCACCTCCCGGGGGGACTACCCTCCACAGATACGCAGTATTTT
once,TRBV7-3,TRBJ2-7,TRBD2,CASSLSTGGAYEQYF,TGTGCCAGCAGCTTGTCAACGGGAGGCGCTTACGAGCAGTACTTC
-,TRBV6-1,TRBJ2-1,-,CASSSGTHTYNEQFF,TGTGCCAGCAGCTCCGGGACCCACACCTACAATGAGCAGTTCTTC
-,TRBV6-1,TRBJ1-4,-,CASSEAATEEEKLFF,TGTGCCAGCAGTGAAGCTGCCACAGAAGAAGAAAAACTGTTTTTT